Listed here are 23 T cell receptor beta chains from one sample, sequenced in a study of response to subunit inactivated influenza vaccine. TCRdb re-analysed the RT-PCR reads in MiXCR, keeping a single row per CDR3 protein. The data contain about 530,000 distinct CDR3 sequences, over 10% of them singletons. The sequenced sample was PBMCs from blood, obtained roughly 47 days after vaccination. Receptors originate from a man in his fifties or sixties who received an inactivated influenza vaccine.

The rearrangement uses TRBV6-1 and TRBJ1-5; the match to TRBD1 covers 8 bases. The CDR3 is made up of 16 amino acids. The J segment lost 1 base and the V segment lost 5 bases, leaving 7 bases of the junction unmatched. Germline lookup yields CDR1 MNHNS and CDR2 SASEGT. The CDR3 nucleotides read TGTGCCAGCAGTCCATCGCAGGGGGCCAGCAATCAGCCCCAGCATTTT. This codes for CASSPSQGASNQPQHF.

This clonotype has a handful of counts. Its ends do not fully match the called genes, so a read error is possible. The gene calls are TRBV6-5 and TRBJ1-5; 10 bases fit TRBD1. Germline values: CDR1 MNHEY, CDR2 SVGAGI. The CDR3 totals 15 residues. CDR3 nucleotide sequence: TGTGCCAGCAGTAACTCGGGACAGGGGATGGGGCCCCAGCATTTT. Its protein product is CASSNSGQGMGPQHF.

This rearrangement joins TRBV11-2 to TRBJ2-5; D remains unclear. The V gene lost 6 bases and the J gene lost 1 base, with 9 bases spanning the gap. The CDR3 has 13 amino acids. CDR1 SGHAT and CDR2 FQNNGV come from the germline V gene. DNA of the CDR3: TGTGCCAGCAGGTTAACACTCCAAGAGACCCAGTACTTC. Encoded protein: CASRLTLQETQYF. Full variable domain (rest looked up from reference TRBV11-2 and TRBJ2-5): EAGVAQSPRYKIIEKRQSVAFWCNPISGHATLYWYQQILGQGPKLLIQFQNNGVVDDSQLPKDRFSAERLKGVDSTLKIQPAKLEDSAVYLCASRLTLQETQYFGPGTRLLVL.

This clonotype showed up just a few times. CDR3 region: CASSYPASGRADTQYF. The CDR3 DNA sequence: TGTGCCAGCAGTTACCCGGCTAGCGGGAGAGCAGATACGCAGTATTTT. The V gene is TRBV4-2, the J gene TRBJ2-3; TRBD2 agrees at 10 bases. J gave up 4 bases and V 6 bases, and 10 bases lay outside the gene matches. There are 16 residues in the CDR3. Germline assignment: CDR1 LGHNA and CDR2 YNFKEQ.

The chain is built from TRBV29-1 and TRBJ2-1, with 7 bases fitting TRBD1. Trimming took 4 bases from V and 1 from J; bases not matched to a gene: 10. CDR3 length: 16 residues. Germline values: CDR1 SQVTM, CDR2 ANQGSEA. The chain's CDR3 is CSVGGWGTASYNEQFF. The CDR3, as DNA: TGCAGCGTTGGGGGTTGGGGGACAGCTTCCTACAATGAGCAGTTCTTC.

This clonotype has ten or more counts. V gene TRBV12-3 or TRBV12-4 combines with J gene TRBJ2-1; TRBD2 matches 9 bases. Unmatched junction bases numbered 2, after V lost 2 bases and J lost 3 bases. This CDR3 has 15 amino acids. The CDR3 is CASSLRREGYNEQFF. CDR3 nucleotide sequence: TGTGCCAGCAGTTTAAGGCGGGAGGGCTACAATGAGCAGTTCTTC.

This clonotype was counted a few times. The V gene is TRBV27, the J gene TRBJ1-6; D not resolved. Between the trimmed V and J ends, which lost 4 bases and 10 bases, there was a span of 17 bases. This CDR3 region has 15 residues. Looked up from germline, CDR1 is MNHEY and CDR2 is SMNVEV (reference sequence). CDR3 region: CASSYRTPPTSPLHF. For the CDR3, the DNA is TGTGCCAGCAGTTACCGGACCCCTCCAACGTCACCCCTCCACTTT.

The table lists this clonotype with a few counts. The V call is TRBV29-1, the J call TRBJ1-5, with no clear D. Germline V lookup: CDR1 SQVTM, CDR2 ANQGSEA. V was shortened by 4 bases and J by 0 bases, with 7 bases between the two germline ends. This CDR3 is built from 13 residues. Written as DNA, the CDR3 is TGCAGCGTTGGCAGTAATAGCAATCAGCCCCAGCATTTT. Translated: CSVGSNSNQPQHF.

This clonotype was detected ten times or more. This sequence joins TRBV4-2 and TRBJ2-3; no definite D call. Germline V gene sequence: CDR1 LGHNA, CDR2 YNFKEQ. The CDR3 sequence is 13 residues long. Trimming removed 1 base from V and 1 base from J, with 3 bases in between. The CDR3 protein is CASSQARTDTQYF. The CDR3 DNA follows: TGTGCCAGCAGCCAAGCCCGCACAGATACGCAGTATTTT.

This clonotype was counted only a few times. The chain uses TRBV4-3 and TRBJ2-7; 8 bases are shared with TRBD2. Germline CDR1 reads LGHNA; CDR2 reads YSLEER. The CDR3 runs 15 residues. V trimming: 1 base; J trimming: 6 bases; junction bases outside the gene matches: 8. Written as DNA, the CDR3 is TGCGCCAGCAGCCAAGGATTGGGACTAGTAGGCGAGCAGTACTTC. This encodes CASSQGLGLVGEQYF.

This clonotype was seen only a few times. CDR3 bases: TGTGCCAGCAGCGTAGACGACAGGGGGTATGGCTACACCTTC. It encodes CASSVDDRGYGYTF. V and J are TRBV9 and TRBJ1-2; 9 bases agree with TRBD1. This CDR3 spans 14 amino acids. Germline assignment: CDR1 SGDLS and CDR2 YYNGEE. V trimming: 0 bases; J trimming: 5 bases; junction bases outside the gene matches: 2.

This clonotype was seen repeatedly, ten times or more. The rearrangement joins TRBV12-3 or TRBV12-4 to TRBJ1-2, with TRBD1 identical over 8 bases. V shed 6 bases, J shed 5 bases, and the junction held 5 bases outside the gene matches. CDR3 length: 13 residues. This chain's CDR3 is CASRPGQAYGYTF. The CDR3 DNA is TGTGCCAGCAGACCGGGACAGGCTTATGGCTACACCTTC.

This clonotype was seen more than once but under ten times. The chain recombines TRBV7-6 with TRBJ2-5; 11 nucleotides line up with TRBD1. From germline, CDR1 is SGHVS and CDR2 FNYEAQ. The CDR3 is 14 residues long. Trimming at V came to 5 bases and at J to 4 bases, leaving 3 bases not matched to a gene. The CDR3 spells CASSRGQGAETQYF. The DNA for the CDR3 is TGTGCCAGCAGCCGCGGACAGGGGGCAGAGACCCAGTACTTC. The full variable domain, in which reference TRBV7-6 and TRBJ2-5 provide the parts outside the CDR3, is GAGVSQSPRYKVTKRGQDVALRCDPISGHVSLYWYRQALGQGPEFLTYFNYEAQQDKSGLPNDRFSAERPEGSISTLTIQRTEQRDSAMYRCASSRGQGAETQYFGPGTRLLVL.

This clonotype has ten or more counts. The chain carries TRBV5-1 and TRBJ2-1, with D perhaps TRBD1 (6 bases). V was trimmed by 0 bases and J by 6 bases, leaving 10 bases between them. The CDR3 covers 14 residues. Germline CDR1 and CDR2: SGHRS and YFSETQ. The CDR3 coding sequence is TGCGCCAGCAGCTTGGACAGGGTAGGCAATGAGCAGTTCTTC. It yields the protein CASSLDRVGNEQFF.

This clonotype was observed a few times. V gene TRBV12-3 or TRBV12-4 combines with J gene TRBJ2-3, with 15 nucleotides matching TRBD2. This CDR3 comprises 17 residues. The junction had 6 bases not matched to a gene; V was cut back by 3 bases and J by 5 bases. The CDR3 loop is CASSLDGTSGGKDTQYF. As DNA, the CDR3 is TGTGCCAGCAGTTTGGATGGGACTAGCGGGGGGAAAGATACGCAGTATTTT.

V gene TRBV4-3 combines with J gene TRBJ2-3; 12 bases are a match to TRBD2. The germline V gene encodes CDR1 LGHNA and CDR2 YSLEER. Trimming at V came to 4 bases and at J to 6 bases, leaving 5 bases not matched to a gene. The CDR3 extends over 15 amino acids. CDR3 DNA sequence: TGCGCCAGCAGCCGACTAGCGGGAGTGGTGGATACGCAGTATTTT. Protein sequence: CASSRLAGVVDTQYF.

This clonotype occurred a few times. The chain employs TRBV6-1 and TRBJ1-5, with no clear D. V lost 2 bases, J lost 4 bases, and 9 bases lay in between. CDR3 length equals 14 residues. Looked up from germline, CDR1 is MNHNS and CDR2 is SASEGT. The CDR3 sequence is CASSEITTNQPQHF. CDR3 DNA: TGTGCCAGCAGTGAAATTACCACAAATCAGCCCCAGCATTTT.

This clonotype came up once. The J gene is TRBJ2-5, the V gene TRBV20-1; the D gene is possibly TRBD2 (6 bases). Germline CDR1 is DFQATT and CDR2 is SNEGSKA (reference sequence). The germline V and J ends were trimmed by 0 bases and 5 bases, with 16 bases remaining between them. This CDR3 contains 15 residues. This chain's CDR3 is CSARDRTGRRETQYF. CDR3 DNA: TGCAGTGCTAGAGATAGGACCGGGAGAAGGGAGACCCAGTACTTC.

This clonotype was picked up one time. The V and J genes are TRBV4-2 and TRBJ2-5; 7 nucleotides align to TRBD2. This CDR3 is built from 16 residues. The junction had 12 bases not matched to a gene; V was cut back by 6 bases and J by 2 bases. Per germline, CDR1 LGHNA and CDR2 YNFKEQ. CDR3 region: CASSKGPAGQQETQYF. CDR3 bases: TGTGCCAGCAGTAAGGGGCCAGCGGGGCAACAAGAGACCCAGTACTTC.

By share, this clonotype counts as medium-sized. The V gene is TRBV5-1, the J gene TRBJ2-7; D possibly uses TRBD1 or TRBD2 (6 bases each). Germline CDR1 and CDR2: SGHRS and YFSETQ. Trimming removed 5 bases at V and 2 bases at J, with 11 bases between. The CDR3 covers 13 residues. The CDR3 nucleotides are TGCGCCAGCAGAGGGGGGCAACCCTACGAGCAGTACTTC. Encoded protein: CASRGGQPYEQYF. Full variable domain (rest looked up from reference TRBV5-1 and TRBJ2-7): KAGVTQTPRYLIKTRGQQVTLSCSPISGHRSVSWYQQTPGQGLQFLFEYFSETQRNKGNFPGRFSGRQFSNSRSEMNVSTLELGDSALYLCASRGGQPYEQYFGPGTRLTVT.

This clonotype appeared a few times. This rearrangement joins TRBV20-1 to TRBJ2-7, with a weak D call TRBD1 (5 bases). Germline assignment: CDR1 DFQATT and CDR2 SNEGSKA (reference sequence). The ends were cut back, 3 bases at V and 2 bases at J, with 11 bases in the middle. The CDR3 totals 13 residues. The CDR3 region is CSASQGRTYEQYF. CDR3 sequence (DNA): TGCAGTGCTAGCCAGGGTCGGACCTACGAGCAGTACTTC.

Only a few counts were recorded for this clonotype. The genes are TRBV10-3 and TRBJ2-6; 9 bases agree with TRBD1. Germline CDR1 reads ENHRY; CDR2 reads SYGVKD. The CDR3 spans 15 residues. Losses at the gene ends were 10 bases for V and 4 bases for J; bases not matched to a gene: 8. Written as DNA, the CDR3 is TGTGCCACGGGGACAGGGCCGACCGGGGCCAACGTCCTGACTTTC. It is translated as CATGTGPTGANVLTF.

This clonotype was seen repeatedly, ten times or more. The chain links TRBV20-1 to TRBJ2-3; 10 positions agree with TRBD2. Germline values: CDR1 DFQATT, CDR2 SNEGSKA (reference sequence). This CDR3 contains 16 residues. V lost 3 bases and J lost 4; bases outside the gene matches: 10. The chain's CDR3 is CSASLLAGAAADTQYF. CDR3 sequence (DNA): TGCAGTGCTAGCCTTCTAGCGGGAGCTGCCGCAGATACGCAGTATTTT.